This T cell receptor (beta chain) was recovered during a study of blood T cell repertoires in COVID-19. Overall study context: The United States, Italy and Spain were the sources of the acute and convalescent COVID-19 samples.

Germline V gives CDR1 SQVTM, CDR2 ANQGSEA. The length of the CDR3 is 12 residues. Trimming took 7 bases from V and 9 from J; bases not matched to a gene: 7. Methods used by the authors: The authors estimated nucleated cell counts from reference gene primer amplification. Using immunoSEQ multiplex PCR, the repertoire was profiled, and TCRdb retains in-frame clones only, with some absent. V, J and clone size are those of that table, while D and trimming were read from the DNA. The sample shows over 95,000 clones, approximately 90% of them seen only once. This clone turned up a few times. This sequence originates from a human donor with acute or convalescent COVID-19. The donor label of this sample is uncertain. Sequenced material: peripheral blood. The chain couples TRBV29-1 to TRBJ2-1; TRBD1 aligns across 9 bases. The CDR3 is CSATRTGVEQFF. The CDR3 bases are TGCAGCGCCACCAGGACAGGGGTTGAGCAGTTCTTC.